These T cell receptor beta chains were read from a single sample in a study of cytomegalovirus exposure and HLA in healthy donors. TCRdb's table, derived via immunoSEQ multiplex PCR, lists solely in-frame clones and lacks some. Of about 160,000 clones detected, about 80% appear once; the ten largest clones hold 1.3%. Sequencing input: PBMCs. The receptor source for this set is a woman between 45 and 60 years old in good health and CMV-seronegative. The CDR3 runs from the conserved cysteine through the conserved F or W. A D gene is named only where the DNA matches it firmly.

DNA	CDR3	J	D	V
TGTGCCAGCAGCCAAAAAATACCGGGACAGGGCTCCTACGAGCAGTACTTC	CASSQKIPGQGSYEQYF	TRBJ2-7	TRBD1	TRBV5-8
TGTGCCAGCAGCCCCGGGAACACTGAAGCTTTCTTT	CASSPGNTEAFF	TRBJ1-1	.	TRBV5-6
TGTGCCAGCTCACCACCGACAGGGAATCGAGACAATGAGCAGTTCTTC	CASSPPTGNRDNEQFF	TRBJ2-1	TRBD1	TRBV18
TGTGCCAGCAGCCCAGGACCGGGACAGGGGATCGGAGAGACCCAGTACTTC	CASSPGPGQGIGETQYF	TRBJ2-5	TRBD1	TRBV7-9
TGCGCCAGCAGCTTGCTAGGGGGCACAGGCCAAGAGACCCAGTACTTC	CASSLLGGTGQETQYF	TRBJ2-5	TRBD1	TRBV5-1
TGTGCCAGCAGTTACCGGGACAGGGACGGAATCTATGGCTACACCTTC	CASSYRDRDGIYGYTF	TRBJ1-2	TRBD1	TRBV6-6
TGTGCCTGGAGTGTGGCTCGGGGAACTTTCTCTGGAAACACCATATATTTT	CAWSVARGTFSGNTIYF	TRBJ1-3	.	TRBV30
TGTGCCAGCAGTGAAGGAGATTATTCGGGACAGATCACAGATACGCAGTATTTT	CASSEGDYSGQITDTQYF	TRBJ2-3	TRBD1	TRBV6-1
TGTGCCAGCAGCGCCCGAAGGACAGGGGGTTTTTCAGACACTGAAGCTTTCTTT	CASSARRTGGFSDTEAFF	TRBJ1-1	TRBD1	TRBV7-9
TGCGCCAGCACACCGGGGACAGGGGGCCACGGGGAAAAACTGTTTTTT	CASTPGTGGHGEKLFF	TRBJ1-4	TRBD1	TRBV4-3
TGCGCCAGCAGCCAGATACTAGCGGGGGGGCTGGCCTACAATGAGCAGTTCTTC	CASSQILAGGLAYNEQFF	TRBJ2-1	TRBD2	TRBV4-1
TGCGCCAGCAGCCAATTTAGAACTGTAGCAACTAATGAAAAACTGTTTTTT	CASSQFRTVATNEKLFF	TRBJ1-4	.	TRBV4-1
TGTGCCAGCAGCTCCGGGACTCTTCTACAAGAGACCCAGTACTTC	CASSSGTLLQETQYF	TRBJ2-5	.	TRBV5-5
TGTGCCAGCAGTGTCCAGGGGGCTACAGATACGCAGTATTTT	CASSVQGATDTQYF	TRBJ2-3	TRBD1	TRBV2
TGTGCCAGCAGCCCCTCCGGACAGGATTCGAGGCAGTTCTTC	CASSPSGQDSRQFF	TRBJ2-1	TRBD1	TRBV7-3
TGTGCCAGCAGTGTTTCGGGGACTGAAGCTTTCTTT	CASSVSGTEAFF	TRBJ1-1	.	TRBV2
TGTGCCACCTCTAATCAGCCCCAGCATTTT	CATSNQPQHF	TRBJ1-5	.	TRBV28
TGTGCCAGCAGTCAAACCAAACAGGGGGCAGGGGACACTGAAGCTTTCTTT	CASSQTKQGAGDTEAFF	TRBJ1-1	TRBD1	TRBV28
TGTGCCAGCAATCAGGGACTAGCTGGGTCCAATGAGCAGTTCTTC	CASNQGLAGSNEQFF	TRBJ2-1	TRBD2	TRBV6-1
TGCGCCAGCAGTGGAGGGCAGACCGGGGAGCTGTTTTTT	CASSGGQTGELFF	TRBJ2-2	.	TRBV10-2